The clone carrying this TCR beta chain showed up many times. Its antigen is not known. The CDR3 is 11 residues long. V lost 8 bases, J lost 8 bases, and 12 bases lay in between. TCRdb analysed the RT-PCR reads with MiXCR anew, one entry per CDR3 protein. The sample holds around 760,000 distinct CDR3 sequences, approximately 15% seen once. This sample is drawn from a study of response to subunit inactivated influenza vaccine. Broader study findings: The study's authors posited that every seasonal influenza vaccination enlists few new T cells.

The chain joins TRBV12-3 or TRBV12-4 to TRBJ1-1, with D possibly being TRBD1 (5 bases). Here the sequenced sample was PBMCs from blood, taken 14 to 15 days before vaccination. This TCR derives from a man between 50 and 59 years old who received an inactivated influenza vaccine. For the CDR3, the DNA is TGTGCCAGCGGACAAGCGACAGAAGCTTTCTTT. This translates into CASGQATEAFF.